Shown below are 23 T cell receptor beta chains from a single sample sequenced in a study of blood T cell repertoires in COVID-19. Sequencing was performed with immunoSEQ multiplex PCR; in TCRdb, only in-frame clones are kept and a portion is missing. The sample has roughly 250,000 clones; roughly 89% are singletons. Sequenced material: PBMCs or T cells enriched from blood (not recorded which). Every receptor here comes from a man between 35 and 55 years old who had recovered from COVID-19.

V and J are TRBV30 and TRBJ2-5; 8 bases map to TRBD1. Germline loops: CDR1 GTSNPN, CDR2 SVGIG (reference sequence). The V segment lost 5 bases and the J segment 4 bases; nucleotides outside the gene matches: 12. The CDR3 runs to 15 residues. The CDR3 region has the DNA TGTGCCTGGGGGCTTTCGCCCAGGGGGCGAGAGACCCAGTACTTC. Translated: CAWGLSPRGRETQYF.

V is TRBV6-2 or TRBV6-3 and J is TRBJ2-3; maybe TRBD2 (6 bases). V was cut by 2 bases and J by 2 bases, with 17 bases left in between. The CDR3 consists of 17 residues. Germline V gene lookup returns CDR1 MNHEY and CDR2 SVGEGT. The CDR3 here is CASSYLGGTDPTDTQYF. The CDR3 DNA is TGTGCCAGCAGTTACCTCGGCGGGACCGACCCCACAGATACGCAGTATTTT.

The chain joins TRBV4-3 to TRBJ2-1; 7 positions agree with TRBD2. Unmatched junction bases numbered 7, after V lost 1 base and J lost 10 bases. Germline CDR1 and CDR2: LGHNA and YSLEER. The CDR3 sequence is 14 residues long. The chain's CDR3 is CASSQGAGVWEQFF. DNA of the CDR3: TGCGCCAGCAGCCAAGGCGCGGGAGTTTGGGAGCAGTTCTTC.

J is TRBJ1-2 and V is TRBV30; D is uncertain. Germline V gene lookup returns CDR1 GTSNPN and CDR2 SVGIG (reference sequence). This CDR3 spans 12 amino acids. Trimming shortened V by 3 bases and J by 8 bases, and 13 bases separated the two germline ends. The CDR3 DNA follows: TGTGCCTGGAGCCCCGGGGAGGGAGGCTACACCTTC. Translation: CAWSPGEGGYTF.

The genes are TRBV27 and TRBJ2-2, with D unclear. This CDR3 is built from 13 residues. Germline CDR1 and CDR2: MNHEY and SMNVEV (reference sequence). Deletions cut 3 bases from V and 7 bases from J, with 9 bases between. The CDR3 nucleotides are TGTGCCAGCAGTTTCGGTTTCGGCGGGGAGCTGTTTTTT. Translated: CASSFGFGGELFF.

This sequence joins TRBV7-9 and TRBJ1-4; TRBD1 matches 7 bases. V shed 6 bases and J 6 bases; nucleotides not matched to a gene: 10. CDR1 SEHNR and CDR2 FQNEAQ come from the germline V gene (reference sequence). The CDR3 is 15 residues long. The CDR3 DNA sequence: TGTGCCAGCAGATTTACAGGGGCTCGGGATGAAAAACTGTTTTTT. Translating it yields CASRFTGARDEKLFF. The entire variable domain, with the rest obtained from reference TRBV7-9 and TRBJ1-4, is as follows: DTGVSQNPRHKITKRGQNVTFRCDPISEHNRLYWYRQTLGQGPEFLTYFQNEAQLEKSRLLSDRFSAERPKGSFSTLEIQRTEQGDSAMYLCASRFTGARDEKLFFGSGTQLSVL.

The chain couples TRBV2 to TRBJ2-7; 8 nucleotides agree with TRBD1. Trimming took 6 bases from V and 0 from J; bases not matched to a gene: 4. This CDR3 is 14 amino acids long. In germline, CDR1 is SNHLY, CDR2 FYNNEI. In DNA, the CDR3 is TGTGCCAGCAGCGCAGGGGGCCCCTCCTACGAGCAGTACTTC. This encodes CASSAGGPSYEQYF.

The chain has TRBV4-1 and TRBJ1-5; D is uncertain. V was cut by 0 bases and J by 1 base, with 10 bases left in between. The CDR3 loop spans 16 amino acids. Looked up from germline, CDR1 is MGHRA and CDR2 is YSYEKL. The CDR3 loop is CASSQDPGSSNQPQHF. CDR3 in DNA: TGCGCCAGCAGCCAAGATCCGGGGTCGAGCAATCAGCCCCAGCATTTT.

This clone was recorded only once. The J gene is TRBJ1-1, the V gene TRBV19; D gene unclear. Germline CDR1 LNHDA, CDR2 SQIVND (reference sequence). The V end lost 0 bases, the J end lost 13 bases, and 15 bases lay between the germline ends. The CDR3 runs to 13 residues. The CDR3 is CASSIDFGARSFF. In nucleotides, the CDR3 is TGTGCCAGTAGTATAGATTTTGGAGCCCGGAGTTTCTTT.

This chain connects TRBV6-4 to TRBJ2-2, with D possibly matching TRBD1 (5 bases). The CDR3 is made up of 16 amino acids. Trimming removed 0 bases from V and 7 bases from J, with 15 bases in between. Germline assignment: CDR1 MRHNA and CDR2 SNTAGT. CDR3 nucleotides: TGTGCCAGCAGTGACTCTCAGGGTCCTACGGGCGGGGAGCTGTTTTTT. Protein product: CASSDSQGPTGGELFF.

The rearrangement joins TRBV25-1 to TRBJ1-5; 10 bases match TRBD1. CDR1 is MGHDK, CDR2 SYGVNS, per germline. The CDR3 runs to 15 residues. V was pared by 4 bases and J by 4 bases, with 4 bases of the junction left unmatched. The CDR3 DNA follows: TGTGCCAGCAGTGGATTGGGACAGGGGAATCAGCCCCAGCATTTT. Amino acids: CASSGLGQGNQPQHF.

The rearrangement joins TRBV6-2 or TRBV6-3 to TRBJ2-7; 13 bases align to TRBD2. This CDR3 spans 14 amino acids. The V and J ends lost 5 bases and 12 bases, in that order; junction bases with no gene match: 10. Germline V gene sequence: CDR1 MNHEY, CDR2 SVGEGT. The CDR3 sequence: CASSLLAGGESWYF. The DNA of the CDR3 is TGTGCCAGCAGTCTACTAGCGGGAGGGGAAAGTTGGTACTTC.

The chain recombines TRBV10-3 with TRBJ1-3, with TRBD1 matching 8 bases. V dropped 6 bases and J dropped 3; count of bases not matched to a gene: 7. The CDR3 has 15 residues. Germline CDR1 ENHRY, CDR2 SYGVKD. In DNA, the CDR3 is TGTGCCATCAGCCTGTGGACAGGGTTTGGAAACACCATATATTTT. This translates into CAISLWTGFGNTIYF.

The chain joins TRBV6-5 to TRBJ2-2; maybe TRBD2 (7 bases). V was clipped by 8 bases and J by 0 bases, with 13 bases between them. Per germline, CDR1 MNHEY and CDR2 SVGAGI. This CDR3 region has 15 residues. The CDR3 nucleotides read TGTGCCAGCGGGGGGGGACAAACGAACACCGGGGAGCTGTTTTTT. Protein sequence: CASGGGQTNTGELFF.

The chain links TRBV5-1 to TRBJ2-3; 9 nucleotides align to TRBD1. The CDR3 contains 15 residues. The germline gives CDR1 SGHRS, CDR2 YFSETQ. V was pared by 0 bases and J by 5 bases, with 4 bases of the junction left unmatched. In DNA form, the CDR3 reads TGCGCCAGCAGCTTGGTGGGACAGGGTGAAGATACGCAGTATTTT. Its protein product is CASSLVGQGEDTQYF.

J is TRBJ2-7 and V is TRBV19, with TRBD1 identical over 7 bases. CDR1 LNHDA and CDR2 SQIVND come from the germline V gene (reference sequence). V shed 3 bases, J shed 2 bases, and the junction held 7 bases outside the gene matches. The CDR3 runs to 15 residues. CDR3 DNA sequence: TGTGCCAGTAGTATCCACCGGGACAGAGCCTACGAGCAGTACTTC. It yields the protein CASSIHRDRAYEQYF.

The chain has TRBV7-7 and TRBJ2-2, with 9 bases identical to TRBD1. Germline V gives CDR1 SSHAT, CDR2 FNYEAQ (reference sequence). V shed 5 bases and J 7 bases; nucleotides not matched to a gene: 5. The CDR3 is made up of 14 amino acids. The CDR3 region has the DNA TGTGCCAGCAGCCGGGACAGGGTGGACGGGGAGCTGTTTTTT. This gives the protein CASSRDRVDGELFF. The whole variable domain, filled in from reference TRBV7-7 and TRBJ2-2, reads GAGVSQSPRYKVTKRGQDVTLRCDPISSHATLYWYQQALGQGPEFLTYFNYEAQPDKSGLPSDRFSAERPEGSISTLTIQRTEQRDSAMYRCASSRDRVDGELFFGEGSRLTVL.

The chain recombines TRBV6-5 with TRBJ1-2; 9 bases are a match to TRBD1. The germline V gene encodes CDR1 MNHEY and CDR2 SVGAGI. Trimming at V came to 7 bases and at J to 5 bases, leaving 8 bases not matched to a gene. The CDR3 totals 14 residues. CDR3 region: CASTSGQGGYGYTF. CDR3 in DNA: TGTGCCAGCACTTCGGGACAGGGAGGTTATGGCTACACCTTC.

The rearrangement links TRBV2 to TRBJ1-2; 9 positions agree with TRBD1. Germline trimming cut 6 bases from V and 8 bases from J; bases unmatched to any gene: 16. The CDR3 is 16 amino acids. Germline CDR1 and CDR2: SNHLY and FYNNEI. The chain's CDR3 is CASSKGRGTGGEGYTF. CDR3 coding DNA: TGTGCCAGCAGCAAGGGGAGGGGCACAGGGGGCGAAGGCTACACCTTC.

The rearrangement uses TRBV7-9 and TRBJ2-1; 7 nucleotides agree with TRBD1. The V and J ends lost 0 bases and 4 bases, in that order; junction bases with no gene match: 3. The CDR3 sequence is 15 residues long. Germline V gives CDR1 SEHNR, CDR2 FQNEAQ (reference sequence). The CDR3 region has the DNA TGTGCCAGCAGCTTAGCGAGGGGGCGGTACAATGAGCAGTTCTTC. Its protein is CASSLARGRYNEQFF.

This clone was recorded a few times. The V call is TRBV2, the J call TRBJ2-7, with a weak D call TRBD2 (5 bases). CDR3 length equals 14 residues. Germline V gene sequence: CDR1 SNHLY, CDR2 FYNNEI. With 7 bases removed from V and 2 bases from J, the gap between germline ends came to 15 bases. The CDR3 DNA follows: TGTGCCAGCACCGCGGACTCCAGCCCCTACGAGCAGTACTTC. Its translation: CASTADSSPYEQYF. The full variable domain, completed using reference TRBV2 and TRBJ2-7, is EPEVTQTPSHQVTQMGQEVILRCVPISNHLYFYWYRQILGQKVEFLVSFYNNEISEKSEIFDDQFSVERPDGSNFTLKIRSTKLEDSAMYFCASTADSSPYEQYFGPGTRLTVT.

This clone was observed once. V is TRBV27 and J is TRBJ2-7; D possibly corresponds to TRBD1 (6 bases). V gave up 7 bases and J gave up 1 base, with 23 bases separating them. CDR1 and CDR2 from the germline V gene are MNHEY and SMNVEV (reference sequence). CDR3 size: 17 residues. CDR3 residues: CASTFGQKYGSSYEQYF. CDR3 sequence (DNA): TGTGCCAGCACGTTCGGACAGAAATATGGAAGTTCCTACGAGCAGTACTTC.

V gene TRBV15 combines with J gene TRBJ1-1; possible D gene TRBD1, 5 bases. Trimming took 1 base from V and 1 from J, leaving 7 bases between them. The CDR3 spans 14 residues. Germline V lookup: CDR1 LNHNV, CDR2 YYDKDF (reference sequence). CDR3 in amino acids: CATSRVRENTEAFF. The CDR3 DNA reads TGTGCCACCAGCAGAGTCAGGGAGAACACTGAAGCTTTCTTT.